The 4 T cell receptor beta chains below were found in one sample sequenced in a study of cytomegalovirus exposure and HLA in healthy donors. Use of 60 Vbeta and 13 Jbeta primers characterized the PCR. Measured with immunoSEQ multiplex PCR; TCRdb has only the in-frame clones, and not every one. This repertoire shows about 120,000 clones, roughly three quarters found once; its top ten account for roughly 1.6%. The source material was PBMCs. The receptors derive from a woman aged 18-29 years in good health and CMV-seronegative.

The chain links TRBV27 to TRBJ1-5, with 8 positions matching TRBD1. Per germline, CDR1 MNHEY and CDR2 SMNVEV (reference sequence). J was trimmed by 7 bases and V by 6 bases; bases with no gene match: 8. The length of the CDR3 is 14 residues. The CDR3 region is CASRARGPEQPQHF. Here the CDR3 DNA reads TGTGCCAGCAGGGCCAGGGGGCCAGAACAGCCCCAGCATTTT.

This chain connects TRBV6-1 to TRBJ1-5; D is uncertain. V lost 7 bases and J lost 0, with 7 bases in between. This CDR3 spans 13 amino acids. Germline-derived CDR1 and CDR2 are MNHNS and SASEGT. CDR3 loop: CASIGLSNQPQHF. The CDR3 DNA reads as TGTGCCAGCATTGGGCTTAGCAATCAGCCCCAGCATTTT.

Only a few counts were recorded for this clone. The CDR3 region is CASSVFNRQRKTGNTIYF. As DNA, the CDR3 is TGTGCCAGCAGTGTCTTTAACCGACAGAGAAAAACTGGAAACACCATATATTTT. The V call is TRBV28, the J call TRBJ1-3; TRBD1 is a possible D gene (5 bases). There are 18 residues in the CDR3. Per germline, CDR1 MDHEN and CDR2 SYDVKM. The V and J ends lost 5 bases and 2 bases respectively, with 22 bases between them.

The CDR3 DNA is TGTGCCAGCTCACCCCAGGGCTCGGCTGAAGCTTTCTTT. Translated: CASSPQGSAEAFF. The V call is TRBV18, the J call TRBJ1-1; D perhaps matches TRBD1 (5 bases). Germline values: CDR1 KGHSH, CDR2 LQKENI. The ends were cut back, 3 bases at V and 6 bases at J, with 11 bases in the middle. The CDR3 runs 13 residues.